The 25 T cell receptor beta chains listed next were all sequenced from one sample in a study of Graves' ophthalmopathy and Graves' hyperthyroidism. From RNA, the CDR3 regions of TCR beta chains were amplified and sequenced. RT-PCR in the first round used HTBI primers; a second-round multiplex PCR followed. TCRdb called the multiplex PCR reads again in MiXCR, with one record for every CDR3 protein. The sample includes roughly 700,000 distinct CDR3 sequences, 40% of them seen just once. The sample taken for sequencing was peripheral blood. The receptor source for this set is an adult man with Graves' ophthalmopathy.

V and J are TRBV10-3 and TRBJ1-1; 7 nucleotides line up with TRBD1. There are 14 residues in the CDR3. V lost 10 bases, J lost 6 bases, and 14 bases stayed unmatched. Germline CDR1 reads ENHRY; CDR2 reads SYGVKD. The CDR3 sequence is CASCYSGGAAEAFF. The CDR3 DNA reads TGTGCCAGCTGTTACTCAGGGGGGGCGGCTGAAGCTTTCTTT.

The CDR3 nucleotides are TGTGCCAGCAGTGCTCCAGGGTTCACCGGGGAGCTGTTTTTT. It yields the protein CASSAPGFTGELFF. The gene calls are TRBV25-1 and TRBJ2-2; maybe TRBD1 (5 bases). Germline V gene data show CDR1 as MGHDK and CDR2 as SYGVNS. Trimming left V 4 bases short and J 4 bases short, with 10 bases between. There are 14 residues in the CDR3.

The gene calls are TRBV2 and TRBJ1-1, with 11 positions matching TRBD1. This CDR3 comprises 14 residues. With 8 bases clipped from V and 4 bases from J, the junction kept 6 bases outside the gene matches. CDR1 is SNHLY, CDR2 FYNNEI, per germline. In DNA form, the CDR3 reads TGTGCCAGCCCAAGCGGGACAGGGGGCACTGAAGCTTTCTTT. As protein: CASPSGTGGTEAFF.

This chain uses TRBV29-1 with TRBJ1-4; no definite D call. CDR1 and CDR2 (germline): SQVTM, ANQGSEA. This CDR3 has 16 amino acids. Trimming left V 5 bases short and J 8 bases short, with 24 bases between. The CDR3, as DNA: TGCAGCGTTCTCTGGAGGGCGGGTGTTGTCGACGAAAAACTGTTTTTT. Translated: CSVLWRAGVVDEKLFF.

This clonotype was recorded many times. The V gene is TRBV10-3, the J gene TRBJ2-2; 7 bases align to TRBD1. Germline V gives CDR1 ENHRY, CDR2 SYGVKD. J gave up 5 bases and V 6 bases, and 9 bases lay outside the gene matches. The CDR3 loop spans 15 amino acids. The CDR3 DNA reads as TGTGCCATCAGCCGAAAGGGGACAGAAACCGGGGAGCTGTTTTTT. Protein: CAISRKGTETGELFF.

This clonotype has more than one count but fewer than ten. In nucleotides, the CDR3 is TGTGCCATCAGTGAGTCGAGTAACACCGGGGAGCTGTTTTTT. Its protein product is CAISESSNTGELFF. This chain uses TRBV10-3 with TRBJ2-2; no clear D. Germline-derived CDR1 and CDR2 are ENHRY and SYGVKD. The ends were cut back, 0 bases at V and 2 bases at J, with 4 bases in the middle. This CDR3 comprises 14 residues.

A remark on this clonotype: A much more abundant neighbour one base away suggests this may be a read error. The rearrangement links TRBV24-1 to TRBJ1-3, with D unclear. Germline V lookup: CDR1 KGHDR, CDR2 SFDVKD. The CDR3 runs to 14 residues. CDR3 DNA sequence: TGTGCCACCAGTGATCCGACCTCTGGAAACACCATATGTTTT. Translation: CATSDPTSGNTICF.

This clonotype was picked up a small number of times. The chain is built from TRBV4-3 and TRBJ1-1; TRBD1 matches 7 bases. The CDR3 spans 14 residues. V gave up 3 bases and J gave up 8 bases; unmatched junction bases: 9. Germline V gene sequence: CDR1 LGHNA, CDR2 YSLEER. The CDR3 sequence is CASSHDIQGWEAFF. CDR3 DNA: TGCGCCAGCAGCCATGACATACAGGGGTGGGAAGCTTTCTTT.

The gene calls are TRBV7-9 and TRBJ1-6; 9 bases agree with TRBD1. Trimming at V came to 2 bases and at J to 10 bases, leaving 9 bases not matched to a gene. The CDR3 spans 16 residues. In germline, CDR1 is SEHNR, CDR2 FQNEAQ (reference sequence). Here the CDR3 reads CASSLIAGTGISPLHF. In DNA form, the CDR3 reads TGTGCCAGCAGCTTAATAGCCGGGACAGGGATCTCACCCCTCCACTTT.

The chain combines TRBV29-1 with TRBJ1-4; D is unresolved. CDR3 length: 12 amino acids. The V end was cut by 8 bases, the J end by 8 bases, with 15 bases between. The germline V gene encodes CDR1 SQVTM and CDR2 ANQGSEA. The DNA for the CDR3 is TGCAGCAGTCCGTCAGGCCGGGAAAAACTGTTTTTT. This sequence encodes CSSPSGREKLFF.

The rearrangement uses TRBV19 and TRBJ1-1; D gene uncertain. Germline CDR1 and CDR2: LNHDA and SQIVND (reference sequence). The CDR3 runs to 11 residues. V dropped 3 bases and J dropped 11 bases, with 10 bases sitting between them. The CDR3 DNA reads as TGTGCCAGTAGTATTCGTGTCGGGGCTTTCTTT. This gives the protein CASSIRVGAFF.

On this clonotype itself: A much larger clone differs from this one at a single base, so this may be a read error. As DNA, the CDR3 is TGCAGCGTCATACAGGGGATAAACTGTGGCTACACCTTC. Its translation: CSVIQGINCGYTF. The chain is built from TRBV29-1 and TRBJ1-2, with TRBD1 identical over 7 bases. Germline loops: CDR1 SQVTM, CDR2 ANQGSEA. The CDR3 loop spans 13 amino acids. Complete variable domain (other parts from reference TRBV29-1 and TRBJ1-2): SAVISQKPSRDICQRGTSLTIQCQVDSQVTMMFWYRQQPGQSLTLIATANQGSEATYESGFVIDKFPISRPNLTFSTLTVSNMSPEDSSIYLCSVIQGINCGYTFGSGTRLTVV.

Notes on this clonotype: Without the conserved terminal phenylalanine or tryptophan, this CDR3 likely stems from a read error. The chain has TRBV7-2 and TRBJ1-1; 7 bases line up with TRBD1. J was trimmed by 3 bases and V by 5 bases; bases with no gene match: 3. The CDR3 is 13 amino acids. Germline CDR1 SGHTA, CDR2 FQGNSA. This CDR3 reads CASSADRDTEAFL. The DNA for the CDR3 is TGTGCCAGCAGCGCCGACAGGGACACTGAAGCTTTCCTT.

This clonotype turned up a few times. The gene calls are TRBV7-2 and TRBJ2-5; TRBD1 matches at 8 bases. The CDR3 runs 15 residues. Germline values: CDR1 SGHTA, CDR2 FQGNSA. Trimming took 5 bases from V and 5 from J; bases not matched to a gene: 10. The CDR3, as DNA: TGTGCCAGCAGCGAGTTCAGGGGGCGCGACGAGACCCAGTACTTC. Translating it yields CASSEFRGRDETQYF.

This clonotype was seen ten or more times. The chain joins TRBV6-1 to TRBJ1-5; D is unresolved. CDR1 is MNHNS, CDR2 SASEGT, per germline. The V end was cut by 3 bases, the J end by 15 bases, with 12 bases between. The CDR3 extends over 11 amino acids. CDR3 in amino acids: CASSDASIRHF. CDR3 DNA sequence: TGTGCCAGCAGTGATGCGTCCATTCGGCATTTT.

The chain has TRBV25-1 and TRBJ2-2, with 7 bases that match TRBD2. The V gene's germline CDR1 is MGHDK and CDR2 SYGVNS. This CDR3 has 16 residues. V gave up 6 bases and J gave up 3 bases; unmatched junction bases: 10. The CDR3: CASSRQGGSDTGELFF. The CDR3 DNA is TGTGCCAGCAGCCGTCAGGGAGGGTCAGACACCGGGGAGCTGTTTTTT. Using reference TRBV25-1 and TRBJ2-2 for the parts outside the CDR3, the full variable domain is EADIYQTPRYLVIGTGKKITLECSQTMGHDKMYWYQQDPGMELHLIHYSYGVNSTEKGDLSSESTVSRIRTEHFPLTLESARPSHTSQYLCASSRQGGSDTGELFFGEGSRLTVL.

This clonotype was detected only a few times. The rearrangement uses TRBV20-1 and TRBJ1-5, with D hard to call. The CDR3 totals 12 residues. Deletions cut 8 bases from V and 1 base from J, with 9 bases between. Germline CDR1 DFQATT, CDR2 SNEGSKA (reference sequence). This CDR3 is CSSGRSNQPQHF. The DNA for the CDR3 is TGCAGTTCCGGGAGGAGCAATCAGCCCCAGCATTTT.

As to this clonotype: The conserved final phenylalanine or tryptophan is absent from the CDR3, which likely points to a read error. Because the CDR3's place on the DNA is in doubt, the DNA is left out and the CDR3 is given as listed by TCRdb. V gene TRBV19 combines with J gene TRBJ2-6. From its first to its last residue, the CDR3 has 9 amino acids. Germline values: CDR1 LNHDA, CDR2 SQIVND (reference sequence). This CDR3 is CASSKQTLT.

As for this clonotype: A much larger clone lies a single base off, so this may be a read error. The missing conserved phenylalanine or tryptophan at the end of this CDR3 makes a read error likely. The chain uses TRBV7-2 and TRBJ1-1; D is unclear. Germline V CDR1 and CDR2: SGHTA, FQGNSA. V lost 1 base, J lost 4 bases, and 10 bases lay in between. The CDR3 sequence is 14 residues long. The CDR3 region is CASSLEYRGTEAFL. CDR3 in DNA: TGTGCCAGCAGCTTAGAATACCGGGGCACTGAAGCTTTCCTT.

The gene calls are TRBV10-3 and TRBJ1-3, with D tentatively TRBD1 (5 bases). Germline loops: CDR1 ENHRY, CDR2 SYGVKD. The CDR3 is made up of 14 amino acids. V lost 5 bases to trimming and J lost 2 bases, with 10 bases between them. CDR3 amino acids: CAISNAGTGNTIYF. For the CDR3, the DNA is TGTGCCATCAGTAACGCAGGGACTGGAAACACCATATATTTT.

Of note for this clonotype: A much larger clone sits a single nucleotide away, making a read error possible. The V and J genes are TRBV10-3 and TRBJ1-1; 9 positions agree with TRBD1. Germline V lookup: CDR1 ENHRY, CDR2 SYGVKD. CDR3 length: 13 amino acids. V gave up 5 bases and J gave up 5 bases; unmatched junction bases: 3. The CDR3 nucleotides read TGTGCCATCAGTTACGACAGGGGGACTGAAGCTTTCTTT. It encodes CAISYDRGTEAFF.

The chain employs TRBV7-9 and TRBJ2-2, with 16 bases lining up with TRBD2. This CDR3 has 19 residues. Germline V CDR1 and CDR2: SEHNR, FQNEAQ (reference sequence). The V gene end was trimmed by 3 bases and the J gene end by 6 bases; junction bases not matched to a gene: 10. The CDR3 DNA reads as TGTGCCAGCAGCTTTTATCAGGGACTAGCGGGAGGGCCATCCGGGGAGCTGTTTTTT. Encoded protein: CASSFYQGLAGGPSGELFF.

This clonotype has just a few counts. The V and J genes are TRBV7-9 and TRBJ2-3, with TRBD1 matching 7 bases. V gave up 4 bases and J gave up 0 bases; unmatched junction bases: 7. Germline lookup yields CDR1 SEHNR and CDR2 FQNEAQ (reference sequence). The CDR3 length is 16 residues. The CDR3 bases are TGTGCCAGCAGCTCCCGACAGGGAACGAGCACAGATACGCAGTATTTT. Translated: CASSSRQGTSTDTQYF.

The V call is TRBV6-5, the J call TRBJ1-2; D gene uncertain. V was trimmed by 5 bases and J by 0 bases, leaving 13 bases between them. The CDR3 loop spans 15 amino acids. Germline CDR1 and CDR2: MNHEY and SVGAGI. The CDR3 sequence: CASSRQQRANYGYTF. As DNA, the CDR3 is TGTGCCAGCAGTAGACAACAGAGAGCTAACTATGGCTACACCTTC.

This clonotype was observed a handful of times. The CDR3 bases are TGTGCCAGCAGCTCGTTAGCGGGAGGGCCCGGGGAGCTGTTTTTT. Its protein product is CASSSLAGGPGELFF. This rearrangement joins TRBV7-2 to TRBJ2-2; 11 positions agree with TRBD2. This CDR3 comprises 15 residues. Germline loops: CDR1 SGHTA, CDR2 FQGNSA. Losses at the gene ends were 4 bases for V and 6 bases for J; bases not matched to a gene: 4.